This T cell receptor (beta chain) was identified during a study of blood T cell repertoires in COVID-19. Study at large: Nucleic acid was either cDNA or gDNA, and it came from T cells, B-cell-depleted T cells, or PBMCs.

Germline values: CDR1 LGHNA, CDR2 YSLEER. The CDR3 is made up of 14 amino acids. Comments on this clone: An end of the junction differs from the germline gene, which may be a read error.

In the authors' methods: Cell counts per sample came from amplifying reference gene primers. TCRdb keeps only in-frame clones here, not all; method: immunoSEQ multiplex PCR. Clonal size and the V and J genes are those of that table, whereas D and trimming came from the DNA. Here the sample spans about 370,000 clones, 90% being singletons. Sequencing was performed on peripheral blood. The sequence came from a man between 18 and 29 years old with active or convalescent COVID-19. The gene calls are TRBV4-3 and TRBJ1-1; 8 nucleotides align to TRBD1. CDR3 protein: CASRQGTGDTEAFF. For the CDR3, the DNA is TGCGCCAGCAGACAAGGGACAGGAGACACTGAAGCTTTCTTT.